These 8 T cell receptor beta chains came from one sample sequenced in a study of blood T cell repertoires in COVID-19. Using immunoSEQ multiplex PCR, the repertoire was profiled, and TCRdb retains in-frame clones only, with some absent. The sample carries roughly 59,000 clones, around 80% recorded once. Sample: peripheral blood. These receptors came from a human donor in a cohort sampled during active COVID-19.

V usage is TRBV7-2 and J usage is TRBJ2-1; 13 bases agree with TRBD2. Trimming took 2 bases from V and 4 from J; bases not matched to a gene: 11. Germline assignment: CDR1 SGHTA and CDR2 FQGNSA. The CDR3 has 19 amino acids. The CDR3 bases are TGTGCCAGCAGCTTAAGATCCGGGACTAGCGGGGATATATACAATGAGCAGTTCTTC. Its protein product is CASSLRSGTSGDIYNEQFF.

The count of this clone is one. The chain joins TRBV2 to TRBJ2-7, with D possibly TRBD2 on 6 matching bases. Trimming left V 4 bases short and J 6 bases short, with 16 bases between. Germline V gene data show CDR1 as SNHLY and CDR2 as FYNNEI. The CDR3 runs to 14 residues. The CDR3 coding sequence is TGTGCCAGCAGTGTAGGAGGGTGGGAGTCCGAGCAGTACTTC. Protein product: CASSVGGWESEQYF.

This clone showed up just once. The chain uses TRBV7-9 and TRBJ2-3; no definite D call. This CDR3 is built from 14 residues. Germline V gene lookup returns CDR1 SEHNR and CDR2 FQNEAQ (reference sequence). The V and J ends lost 5 bases and 5 bases respectively, with 14 bases between them. CDR3 loop: CASSPPHVLDTQYF. DNA for the CDR3: TGTGCCAGCAGCCCGCCACATGTTCTAGATACGCAGTATTTT.

V is TRBV7-3 and J is TRBJ2-2; D gene uncertain. Per the germline V gene, CDR1 is SGHTA and CDR2 is FQGTGA. The CDR3 consists of 13 residues. Trimming took 4 bases from V and 0 from J, leaving 3 bases between them. CDR3 coding DNA: TGTGCCAGCAGCTCGTCGAACACCGGGGAGCTGTTTTTT. It codes for CASSSSNTGELFF.

The chain joins TRBV4-3 to TRBJ2-1; D is undetermined. Trimming stripped 2 bases from V and 4 bases from J, with 12 bases between. The CDR3 sequence is 15 residues long. CDR1 and CDR2 from the germline V gene are LGHNA and YSLEER. CDR3 region: CASSQTARMYNEQFF. DNA of the CDR3: TGCGCCAGCAGCCAAACCGCGCGCATGTACAATGAGCAGTTCTTC.

This chain uses TRBV7-9 with TRBJ1-2; TRBD1 might be the D (6 bases). V was trimmed by 5 bases and J by 0 bases, leaving 16 bases between them. This CDR3 spans 16 amino acids. The germline V gene encodes CDR1 SEHNR and CDR2 FQNEAQ (reference sequence). CDR3 protein: CASSTRDIGANYGYTF. The CDR3 coding sequence is TGTGCCAGCAGCACCCGGGACATTGGCGCTAACTATGGCTACACCTTC.

This clone was detected only a few times. The chain uses TRBV7-2 and TRBJ1-5; D is perhaps TRBD1 (6 bases). The ends were cut back, 4 bases at V and 5 bases at J, with 9 bases in the middle. The CDR3 loop spans 13 amino acids. Germline V gene data show CDR1 as SGHTA and CDR2 as FQGNSA. CDR3 protein: CASSSQGDQPQHF. The CDR3, as DNA: TGTGCCAGCAGCTCACAGGGCGATCAGCCCCAGCATTTT.

The CDR3 sequence: CASSQGGMPSGRGSYEQYF. CDR3 bases: TGTGCCAGCAGCCAAGGGGGGATGCCTAGCGGGAGAGGGTCCTACGAGCAGTACTTC. The chain carries TRBV3-1 (or the pseudogene TRBV3-2) and TRBJ2-7; TRBD2 matches at 10 bases. The germline gives CDR1 LGHDT, CDR2 YNNKEL (reference sequence). There are 19 residues in the CDR3. The trim removed 1 base at V and 1 base at J, leaving 13 bases unmatched.